This entry features one T cell receptor (beta chain) sequence. Clones were read by immunoSEQ multiplex PCR, and TCRdb kept only the in-frame ones, dropping some. The table has about 48,000 clones, about 87% seen once. Looked up from germline, CDR1 is MNHEY and CDR2 is SVGAGI. V gave up 4 bases and J gave up 1 base, with 13 bases separating them. This CDR3 is built from 15 residues. This record comes from a study of OX40 agonist ivuxolimab in advanced cancers. Study information: Three patients, one with hepatocellular carcinoma and two with cutaneous melanoma, achieved partial responses.

This chain links TRBV6-5 with TRBJ1-1; D call uncertain. The clonotype comes from an adult with an advanced solid tumor such as melanoma, head and neck, liver or kidney cancer. The sequencing used CD4+ or CD8+ T cells sorted from blood, collected in a trial of the OX40 agonist ivuxolimab. CDR3 amino acids: CASSLSAVSNTEAFF. The CDR3 DNA reads as TGTGCCAGCAGTTTATCTGCGGTATCGAACACTGAAGCTTTCTTT.